This T cell receptor beta chain derives from a study of blood T cell repertoires in COVID-19. Study in general: There were acute and convalescent COVID-19 samples, and they came from the United States, Italy and Spain. PBMCs, B-cell-depleted T cells, or T cells provided the cDNA or gDNA that made up the material.

Germline assignment: CDR1 MNHEY and CDR2 SVGAGI. The CDR3 is 15 amino acids. Trimming shortened V by 4 bases and J by 4 bases, and 17 bases separated the two germline ends. In the original processing: Reference gene primer amplification yielded estimated nucleated cell counts. Clones were sequenced by immunoSEQ multiplex PCR, and TCRdb holds only the in-frame ones, with some missing. That table is the source of V, J and clone size, and D and trimming were worked out from the DNA. The sample has 150,000 to 200,000 clones, 87% seen once. The sequencing sample was made of peripheral blood. The gene calls are TRBV6-5 and TRBJ2-7; TRBD1 might be the D (5 bases). This receptor was obtained from a man aged 18 to 30 with active or convalescent COVID-19. The CDR3 DNA is TGTGCCAGCAGTTCGATGGACAATAACTTATACGAGCAGTACTTC. Translation: CASSSMDNNLYEQYF.